One and the same sample provided the 28 T cell receptor beta chains below, sequenced in a study of human T cells and chemical hapten exposure. Via MiXCR, TCRdb re-called the RACE reads, giving one row per CDR3 protein. This repertoire shows 150,000 to 200,000 distinct CDR3 sequences, about 27% found once; its top ten account for under 2.5%. The sample's time point: patch test 3, about 24 weeks after DPC sensitization. The treatment here: therapeutic diphenylcyclopropenone sensitization with weekly scalp DPC. The sequencing here drew on whole blood, taken in connection with sensitization to the hapten diphenylcyclopropenone (DPC). These receptors were obtained from a woman aged 18 to 35 with alopecia areata. Some clones in this sample may be carry-over from other donors' samples.

The chain links TRBV10-3 to TRBJ2-7; 8 bases are a match to TRBD1. The CDR3 contains 14 residues. Trimming cost V 3 bases and J 6 bases; bases outside gene matches: 7. Looked up from germline, CDR1 is ENHRY and CDR2 is SYGVKD. Written as DNA, the CDR3 is TGTGCCATCAGTGATGGACAGGGTTCGCTCGAGCAGTACTTC. It encodes CAISDGQGSLEQYF.

As for this clonotype: The junction shows a germline mismatch at one end, possibly a read error. The V gene is TRBV7-9, the J gene TRBJ1-2; 7 nucleotides agree with TRBD1. Germline V gives CDR1 SEHNR, CDR2 FQNEAQ (reference sequence). The CDR3 extends over 15 amino acids. DNA for the CDR3: TGTGCCAGTAGCTCCCGGGACAGACCTAACTATGGCTACACCTTC. Amino acid sequence: CASSSRDRPNYGYTF.

There are a few counts of this clonotype. Written as DNA, the CDR3 is TGTGCCAGCAGCGATCAGGGTTACGAGCAGTACTTC. This gives the protein CASSDQGYEQYF. The chain recombines TRBV11-2 with TRBJ2-7, with D tentatively TRBD1 (5 bases). Germline V gene sequence: CDR1 SGHAT, CDR2 FQNNGV. Trimming cost V 5 bases and J 4 bases, with 9 bases left between them. The CDR3 has 12 amino acids.

This clonotype has just a few counts. The J gene is TRBJ1-6, the V gene TRBV5-8, with a possible D match to TRBD1 (5 bases). This CDR3 region has 16 residues. Germline V gene lookup returns CDR1 SGHTS and CDR2 YDEGEE. Trimming took 3 bases from V and 7 from J, leaving 17 bases between them. The CDR3 loop is CASSSPTRDRNSPLHF. The CDR3 DNA sequence: TGTGCCAGCAGCTCTCCAACCCGGGACCGCAATTCACCCCTCCACTTT.

The chain couples TRBV2 to TRBJ2-6, with D maybe TRBD1 (6 bases). The CDR3 is made up of 15 amino acids. Trimming shortened V by 9 bases and J by 2 bases, and 14 bases separated the two germline ends. Germline CDR1 is SNHLY and CDR2 is FYNNEI. The CDR3 DNA is TGTGCCAGTCCCCGGGACACCCCTGGGGCCAACGTCCTGACTTTC. Amino acids: CASPRDTPGANVLTF.

The rearrangement links TRBV6-2 or TRBV6-3 to TRBJ2-7; 9 bases are a match to TRBD2. The CDR3 sequence is 16 residues long. The trim removed 2 bases at V and 4 bases at J, leaving 9 bases unmatched. Germline CDR1 is MNHEY and CDR2 is SVGEGT. The CDR3 DNA is TGTGCCAGCAGTTACGTTTTAGCTAGCGGGACGTACGAGCAGTACTTC. It is translated as CASSYVLASGTYEQYF.

This clonotype has more than one count but fewer than ten. The chain joins TRBV4-3 to TRBJ2-3; TRBD1 matches 7 bases. CDR3 length: 14 amino acids. Germline lookup yields CDR1 LGHNA and CDR2 YSLEER. V lost 0 bases, J lost 7 bases, and 4 bases stayed unmatched. The CDR3 loop reads CASSQEGRGNTQYF. CDR3 nucleotide sequence: TGCGCCAGCAGCCAAGAAGGCAGGGGGAATACGCAGTATTTT.

This clonotype was seen only a few times. The chain joins TRBV9 to TRBJ2-1; TRBD2 aligns across 9 bases. The CDR3 is 16 amino acids. The germline gives CDR1 SGDLS, CDR2 YYNGEE. J lost 3 bases, V lost 2 bases, and 6 bases had no gene match. In DNA, the CDR3 is TGTGCCAGCAGCGTTCAAGTAGCGGGAGTCTACAATGAGCAGTTCTTC. Translation: CASSVQVAGVYNEQFF.

This clonotype was seen ten or more times. The chain links TRBV6-2 or TRBV6-3 to TRBJ2-5; the match to TRBD1 covers 8 bases. V lost 4 bases and J lost 4; bases outside the gene matches: 5. The CDR3 runs to 14 residues. Germline CDR1 is MNHEY and CDR2 is SVGEGT. The chain's CDR3 is CASSSRTGRETQYF. The CDR3 DNA reads as TGTGCCAGCAGTTCCAGGACAGGGAGAGAGACCCAGTACTTC.

The chain couples TRBV4-1 to TRBJ1-5; D unclear. This CDR3 region has 13 residues. The ends were cut back, 1 base at V and 4 bases at J, with 5 bases in the middle. Germline V gene sequence: CDR1 MGHRA, CDR2 YSYEKL. DNA of the CDR3: TGCGCCAGCAGCCAAGGTGTGAATCAGCCCCAGCATTTT. It yields the protein CASSQGVNQPQHF.

This chain joins TRBV7-3 and TRBJ2-3; D remains unclear. Germline lookup yields CDR1 SGHTA and CDR2 FQGTGA. This CDR3 contains 19 residues. V was clipped by 0 bases and J by 0 bases, with 19 bases between them. The CDR3 DNA is TGTGCCAGCAGCTTAACTCGGAGCGCGACCAGGAAAAGCACAGATACGCAGTATTTT. As protein: CASSLTRSATRKSTDTQYF.

V is TRBV20-1 and J is TRBJ1-2, with 7 bases lining up with TRBD1. V lost 0 bases to trimming and J lost 0 bases; unmatched junction nucleotides: 1. CDR1 is DFQATT and CDR2 is SNEGSKA in the germline V gene (reference sequence). The CDR3 contains 14 residues. The CDR3 DNA sequence: TGCAGTGCTAGAGAGACAGGGCCTAACTATGGCTACACCTTC. Its protein is CSARETGPNYGYTF.

The V gene is TRBV7-2, the J gene TRBJ1-3; no definite D call. The CDR3 spans 13 residues. Germline CDR1 reads SGHTA; CDR2 reads FQGNSA. The V gene lost 3 bases and the J gene lost 0 bases, with 3 bases spanning the gap. The CDR3 DNA reads TGTGCCAGCAGCTTCCCCTCTGGAAACACCATATATTTT. Protein sequence: CASSFPSGNTIYF. The variable domain in full, completed from reference TRBV7-2 and TRBJ1-3, reads GAGVSQSPSNKVTEKGKDVELRCDPISGHTALYWYRQSLGQGLEFLIYFQGNSAPDKSGLPSDRFSAERTGGSVSTLTIQRTQQEDSAVYLCASSFPSGNTIYFGEGSWLTVV.

This clonotype was observed a single time. J is TRBJ1-2 and V is TRBV20-1, with a weak D call TRBD1 (6 bases). The length of the CDR3 is 12 residues. V lost 3 bases to trimming and J lost 6 bases, with 11 bases between them. Per the germline V gene, CDR1 is DFQATT and CDR2 is SNEGSKA (reference sequence). The CDR3 is CSARGGLDGYTF. As DNA, the CDR3 is TGCAGTGCTAGGGGGGGCTTGGATGGCTACACCTTC.

This clonotype was observed a handful of times. The chain couples TRBV6-5 to TRBJ1-1; no reliable D call. The ends were cut back, 6 bases at V and 2 bases at J, with 10 bases in the middle. The CDR3 extends over 13 amino acids. Germline V lookup: CDR1 MNHEY, CDR2 SVGAGI. The CDR3 DNA is TGTGCCAGCAGCCGTCAGATAAACACTGAAGCTTTCTTT. Amino acids: CASSRQINTEAFF.

V is TRBV10-3 and J is TRBJ2-5; tentatively, D is TRBD2 (6 bases). There are 14 residues in the CDR3. V lost 0 bases and J lost 4, with 9 bases in between. Germline CDR1 is ENHRY and CDR2 is SYGVKD. The chain's CDR3 is CAISESTSPETQYF. The DNA for the CDR3 is TGTGCCATCAGTGAGTCAACTAGCCCAGAGACCCAGTACTTC.

Remarks on this clonotype: A clone one base away is much larger, so this may be a read error. The rearrangement links TRBV6-2 or TRBV6-3 to TRBJ2-7; D is unresolved. CDR3 length: 13 amino acids. CDR1 is MNHEY and CDR2 is SVGEGT in the germline V gene. The CDR3 loop is CASRDGNSYERYF. Written as DNA, the CDR3 is TGTGCCAGCAGGGACGGCAATTCCTACGAGCGGTACTTC.

A few counts support this clonotype. This rearrangement joins TRBV4-2 to TRBJ2-7; 11 bases are a match to TRBD2. V was pared by 0 bases and J by 4 bases, with 2 bases of the junction left unmatched. This CDR3 contains 15 residues. Germline CDR1 and CDR2: LGHNA and YNFKEQ. CDR3 sequence: CASSQDTSGGYEQYF. The CDR3 nucleotides are TGTGCCAGCAGCCAAGATACTAGCGGGGGTTACGAGCAGTACTTC.

V usage is TRBV7-7 and J usage is TRBJ2-3; D not certain. Looked up from germline, CDR1 is SSHAT and CDR2 is FNYEAQ (reference sequence). V lost 4 bases and J 2 bases, leaving 13 bases between the germline ends. The CDR3 runs 15 residues. CDR3 residues: CASSSVAGNTDTQYF. In DNA, the CDR3 is TGTGCCAGCAGCTCCGTTGCTGGCAACACAGATACGCAGTATTTT.

A few counts support this clonotype. V is TRBV29-1 and J is TRBJ2-7, with 7 bases fitting TRBD1. CDR1 and CDR2 from the germline V gene are SQVTM and ANQGSEA. V trimming: 4 bases; J trimming: 3 bases; junction bases outside the gene matches: 9. CDR3 length equals 14 residues. As DNA, the CDR3 is TGCAGCGTTGGGGCCAGGGGGAAACACTACGAGCAGTACTTC. Its translation is CSVGARGKHYEQYF.

This clonotype turned up a few times. The chain uses TRBV20-1 and TRBJ1-5, with 8 positions matching TRBD1. J lost 6 bases, V lost 5 bases, and 12 bases had no gene match. Germline CDR1 DFQATT, CDR2 SNEGSKA (reference sequence). This CDR3 contains 15 residues. CDR3: CSARVTGAGGQPQHF. In DNA, the CDR3 is TGCAGTGCTCGGGTGACAGGGGCCGGGGGTCAGCCCCAGCATTTT.

The chain joins TRBV2 to TRBJ1-5, with D possibly being TRBD1 (5 bases). The CDR3 covers 15 residues. Trimming pared 6 bases from V and 1 base from J, leaving 13 bases between. Germline-derived CDR1 and CDR2 are SNHLY and FYNNEI. CDR3 DNA sequence: TGTGCCAGCAGAGACAGACAGAGGAGCAATCAGCCCCAGCATTTT. Its translation: CASRDRQRSNQPQHF.

This chain joins TRBV7-3 and TRBJ2-1; D is perhaps TRBD1 or TRBD2 (6 bases each). The CDR3 consists of 16 residues. V lost 5 bases and J 1 base, leaving 15 bases between the germline ends. In germline, CDR1 is SGHTA, CDR2 FQGTGA. CDR3 coding DNA: TGTGCCAGCAGCCAGGGGTGGGGGGAATCCTACAATGAGCAGTTCTTC. Translating gives CASSQGWGESYNEQFF.

This clonotype showed up just a few times. The chain is built from TRBV29-1 and TRBJ2-1; unclear D gene. This CDR3 has 14 residues. CDR1 and CDR2 (germline): SQVTM, ANQGSEA. Trimming removed 2 bases from V and 4 bases from J, with 12 bases in between. Here the CDR3 DNA reads TGCAGCGTTGAACTTACGGTCAGTTACAATGAGCAGTTCTTC. Translated: CSVELTVSYNEQFF.

This chain joins TRBV21-1 and TRBJ2-7; TRBD1 is taken as the D call from the table, unchecked against the DNA. TRBV21-1 is designated a pseudogene. The CDR3 sequence is 17 residues long. Here the CDR3 DNA reads TGTGCCAGCAGCTCCATCCCCCGGACAGGGGGTAAGTACGAGCAGTACTTC. Its translation is CASSSIPRTGGKYEQYF.

This clonotype was detected only a few times. The J gene is TRBJ2-1, the V gene TRBV29-1; TRBD2 agrees at 11 bases. Trimming at V came to 8 bases and at J to 5 bases, leaving 5 bases not matched to a gene. CDR1 is SQVTM and CDR2 is ANQGSEA in the germline V gene. The CDR3 spans 13 residues. CDR3 sequence (DNA): TGCAGCTCCCGGGGACTAGCGGACAATGAGCAGTTCTTC. It encodes CSSRGLADNEQFF.

This clonotype was seen more than once but under ten times. The chain couples TRBV15 to TRBJ2-7, with D tentatively TRBD1 or TRBD2 (5 bases each). Trimming cost V 0 bases and J 3 bases, with 12 bases left between them. The CDR3 loop spans 15 amino acids. The germline gives CDR1 LNHNV, CDR2 YYDKDF (reference sequence). The CDR3 loop reads CATSRDRGALYEQYF. CDR3 DNA sequence: TGTGCCACCAGCAGAGATCGAGGGGCCCTCTACGAGCAGTACTTC.

J is TRBJ1-5 and V is TRBV29-1; 8 nucleotides line up with TRBD1. Trimming removed 5 bases from V and 6 bases from J; junction bases left unmatched: 3. The CDR3 loop spans 12 amino acids. Per germline, CDR1 SQVTM and CDR2 ANQGSEA. CDR3 residues: CSVQGAGQPQHF. In DNA, the CDR3 is TGCAGCGTTCAGGGGGCGGGTCAGCCCCAGCATTTT. Variable domain in full (rest from reference TRBV29-1 and TRBJ1-5): SAVISQKPSRDICQRGTSLTIQCQVDSQVTMMFWYRQQPGQSLTLIATANQGSEATYESGFVIDKFPISRPNLTFSTLTVSNMSPEDSSIYLCSVQGAGQPQHFGDGTRLSIL.